The present TCR beta chain was sequenced within a study of OX40 agonist ivuxolimab in advanced cancers. Looked up from germline, CDR1 is SGDLS and CDR2 is YYNGEE. This CDR3 has 11 amino acids. Trimming took off 4 bases at V and 11 bases at J, with 10 bases between the two ends. On cycle 4 day 1 and cycle 7 day 1, as well as at baseline, blood was sampled. Data came from immunoSEQ multiplex PCR; TCRdb stores just in-frame clones and leaves some out. The sample has around 55,000 clones; 75% to 90% are singletons. The receptor comes from an adult with an advanced solid tumor such as melanoma, head and neck, liver or kidney cancer. This chain uses TRBV9 with TRBJ2-1, with unresolved D. The sequenced sample was CD4+ or CD8+ T cells sorted from blood, obtained in a trial of the OX40 agonist ivuxolimab. The chain's CDR3 is CASSPGAQQFF. In DNA, the CDR3 is TGTGCCAGCAGCCCAGGAGCCCAGCAGTTCTTC.